These 25 T cell receptor beta chains came from one sample sequenced in a study of T cell responses to AZD1222 COVID-19 vaccine. Measured with immunoSEQ multiplex PCR; TCRdb has only the in-frame clones, and not every one. Of 150,000 to 200,000 clones detected, roughly nine tenths appear once; the ten largest clones hold approximately 1.6%. Here the sequenced sample was peripheral blood, taken on day 0 of AZD1222 vaccination. The receptors were sampled from an adult in good health.

The rearrangement links TRBV7-6 to TRBJ2-1; 7 nucleotides align to TRBD1. This CDR3 is built from 15 residues. The junction had 6 bases not matched to a gene; V was cut back by 3 bases and J by 4 bases. The V gene's germline CDR1 is SGHVS and CDR2 FNYEAQ. The DNA of the CDR3 is TGTGCCAGCAGCTTTGCTCCGGGACAGTACAATGAGCAGTTCTTC. Translating gives CASSFAPGQYNEQFF.

A single count supports this clone. The V and J genes are TRBV3-1 (or the pseudogene TRBV3-2) and TRBJ2-1; D possibly matches TRBD1 or TRBD2 (7 bases each). V lost 6 bases and J lost 10, with 16 bases in between. This CDR3 contains 13 residues. Germline V lookup: CDR1 LGHDT, CDR2 YNNKEL (reference sequence). This CDR3 is CASSPIRGGEQFF. The CDR3 DNA reads as TGTGCCAGCAGTCCGATCAGGGGGGGGGAGCAGTTCTTC.

DNA of the CDR3: TGTGCCAGCAGCGGGCAGGGTAACACCGGGGAGCTGTTTTTT. Protein: CASSGQGNTGELFF. The V gene is TRBV9, the J gene TRBJ2-2; a possible D gene is TRBD1 (5 bases). Germline V lookup: CDR1 SGDLS, CDR2 YYNGEE. The V end lost 3 bases, the J end lost 2 bases, and 8 bases lay between the germline ends. The CDR3 contains 14 residues.

CDR3 region: CASSQVGQVASDTQYF. CDR3 in DNA: TGCGCCAGCAGCCAGGTGGGACAGGTCGCTTCGGATACGCAGTATTTT. V is TRBV4-1 and J is TRBJ2-3; 8 bases are shared with TRBD1. The V and J ends lost 3 bases and 6 bases, in that order; junction bases with no gene match: 11. This CDR3 is built from 16 residues. CDR1 MGHRA and CDR2 YSYEKL come from the germline V gene.

The chain recombines TRBV19 with TRBJ1-5, with D unresolved. CDR1 LNHDA and CDR2 SQIVND come from the germline V gene (reference sequence). This CDR3 has 14 residues. Trimming removed 5 bases from V and 0 bases from J, with 8 bases in between. The CDR3 region has the DNA TGTGCCAGTAGTTCATACGATAGCAATCAGCCCCAGCATTTT. Protein: CASSSYDSNQPQHF.

This rearrangement joins TRBV24-1 to TRBJ2-5, with 7 bases identical to TRBD2. The CDR3 contains 15 residues. Germline CDR1 reads KGHDR; CDR2 reads SFDVKD. Germline trimming cut 1 base from V and 5 bases from J; bases unmatched to any gene: 6. The CDR3 region has the DNA TGTGCCACCAGTGATTTCAAGCGGGGAGGGGAGACCCAGTACTTC. This codes for CATSDFKRGGETQYF.

The CDR3 DNA is TGTGCCAGCAGCTTAGCGACCGGGAACCAAGAGACCCAGTACTTC. Protein sequence: CASSLATGNQETQYF. J is TRBJ2-5 and V is TRBV7-2; D is perhaps TRBD2 (5 bases). The V gene's germline CDR1 is SGHTA and CDR2 FQGNSA. CDR3 size: 15 residues. The V gene lost 0 bases and the J gene lost 0 bases, with 8 bases spanning the gap.

This chain links TRBV20-1 with TRBJ2-1; D unclear. The CDR3 has 11 residues. Germline CDR1 is DFQATT and CDR2 is SNEGSKA (reference sequence). Trimming cost V 6 bases and J 7 bases, with 10 bases left between them. The CDR3 DNA reads TGCAGTGCAAGGCCCCGAAATGAGCAGTTCTTC. Translated, it gives CSARPRNEQFF.

CDR3 DNA: TGCAGCGTTTTAAGGGGGGGCGGCTACACCTTC. Protein product: CSVLRGGGYTF. The chain joins TRBV29-1 to TRBJ1-2; the D gene is possibly TRBD1 (6 bases). Trimming left V 5 bases short and J 8 bases short, with 12 bases between. The CDR3 is 11 amino acids. Germline V lookup: CDR1 SQVTM, CDR2 ANQGSEA.

With respect to this clone: The same CDR3 is also encoded by other DNA sequences in this sample. The rearrangement joins TRBV30 to TRBJ1-1; TRBD1 matches at 8 bases. V lost 5 bases to trimming and J lost 1 base; unmatched junction nucleotides: 3. CDR3 length equals 13 residues. From germline, CDR1 is GTSNPN and CDR2 SVGIG (reference sequence). This chain's CDR3 is CAWSGTGNTEAFF. The CDR3 nucleotides read TGTGCCTGGTCTGGGACAGGGAACACTGAAGCTTTCTTT.

This chain uses TRBV24-1 with TRBJ2-1, with no clear D. CDR1 KGHDR and CDR2 SFDVKD come from the germline V gene. CDR3 length: 13 amino acids. V dropped 4 bases and J dropped 4 bases, with 7 bases sitting between them. The CDR3 region is CATSDTQYNEQFF. CDR3 DNA sequence: TGTGCCACCAGTGACACCCAATACAATGAGCAGTTCTTC.

The V call is TRBV10-3, the J call TRBJ2-5; the match to TRBD2 covers 11 bases. The V segment lost 6 bases and the J segment 6 bases; nucleotides outside the gene matches: 9. This CDR3 is 15 amino acids long. Germline V gene sequence: CDR1 ENHRY, CDR2 SYGVKD. The CDR3 nucleotides read TGTGCCATCAGCCGTACTAGCGGGGGATCAAAGACCCAGTACTTC. Protein sequence: CAISRTSGGSKTQYF.

The chain links TRBV5-4 to TRBJ2-7; TRBD2 matches at 7 bases. With V trimmed by 4 bases and J by 4 bases, 8 bases remained unmatched. Germline CDR1 is SGHNT and CDR2 is YYREEE (reference sequence). CDR3 length equals 14 residues. CDR3 amino acids: CASSPPGTTYEQYF. CDR3 nucleotide sequence: TGTGCCAGCAGCCCCCCCGGGACTACATACGAGCAGTACTTC.

V and J are TRBV6-5 and TRBJ1-2, with D possibly matching TRBD1 (5 bases). V lost 0 bases, J lost 5 bases, and 13 bases lay in between. Germline lookup yields CDR1 MNHEY and CDR2 SVGAGI. The CDR3 spans 15 residues. The CDR3 DNA reads TGTGCCAGCAGTTACTCGGGCCAGGGACGTTATGGCTACACCTTC. Protein product: CASSYSGQGRYGYTF.

The J gene is TRBJ2-1, the V gene TRBV28, with TRBD2 matching 9 bases. Losses at the gene ends were 7 bases for V and 6 bases for J; bases not matched to a gene: 10. This CDR3 has 15 residues. CDR1 and CDR2 (germline): MDHEN, SYDVKM. CDR3 region: CASKLGGRAANEQFF. CDR3 DNA: TGTGCCAGCAAACTAGGCGGGAGGGCAGCCAATGAGCAGTTCTTC.

This clone was seen a few times. The chain couples TRBV27 to TRBJ2-7, with 8 bases aligning to TRBD1. Germline V gene lookup returns CDR1 MNHEY and CDR2 SMNVEV (reference sequence). V trimming: 5 bases; J trimming: 11 bases; junction bases outside the gene matches: 14. The CDR3 has 14 amino acids. CDR3 coding DNA: TGTGCCAGCAGTCCCGATCAAGGACAGGGTAGTAAGTACTTC. Protein: CASSPDQGQGSKYF.

The chain joins TRBV19 to TRBJ1-2; no reliable D call. V lost 3 bases, J lost 2 bases, and 7 bases lay in between. This CDR3 has 13 amino acids. The germline CDR1 and CDR2 sequences are LNHDA and SQIVND (reference sequence). CDR3 coding DNA: TGTGCCAGTAGTATGGACCCGAACTATGGCTACACCTTC. Residues: CASSMDPNYGYTF.

The chain is built from TRBV3-1 (or the pseudogene TRBV3-2) and TRBJ2-1; D possibly corresponds to TRBD2 (6 bases). Germline V gene data show CDR1 as LGHDT and CDR2 as YNNKEL (reference sequence). The CDR3 is made up of 13 amino acids. The germline V and J ends were trimmed by 8 bases and 8 bases, with 16 bases remaining between them. CDR3 in DNA: TGTGCCAGCCGGGGGAGTGGCTCGGATGAGCAGTTCTTC. Its translation: CASRGSGSDEQFF.

V gene TRBV19 combines with J gene TRBJ2-3; 8 nucleotides align to TRBD2. The CDR3 is 16 amino acids. Per germline, CDR1 LNHDA and CDR2 SQIVND (reference sequence). V shed 5 bases and J 1 base; nucleotides not matched to a gene: 8. The CDR3 loop reads CASSPREAGGTDTQYF. CDR3 nucleotides: TGTGCCAGTAGTCCTCGAGAAGCGGGGGGCACAGATACGCAGTATTTT.

V gene TRBV7-2 combines with J gene TRBJ1-5; D is ambiguous. V lost 5 bases to trimming and J lost 3 bases, with 11 bases between them. The CDR3 is made up of 14 amino acids. The germline V gene encodes CDR1 SGHTA and CDR2 FQGNSA. In DNA form, the CDR3 reads TGTGCCAGCAGCCCGGACGGAATCAATCAGCCCCAGCATTTT. Its translation: CASSPDGINQPQHF.

The chain recombines TRBV5-8 with TRBJ1-3; D is unresolved. The germline CDR1 and CDR2 sequences are SGHTS and YDEGEE. The length of the CDR3 is 19 residues. Trimming shortened V by 0 bases and J by 7 bases, and 26 bases separated the two germline ends. The CDR3 bases are TGTGCCAGCAGCTTGGCGATGGCATCACAGAGGGTTCAAATCAACACCATATATTTT. Protein: CASSLAMASQRVQINTIYF.

This clone appeared a single time. The gene calls are TRBV18 and TRBJ2-6; 8 bases agree with TRBD1. V dropped 4 bases and J dropped 0; count of bases not matched to a gene: 14. Per germline, CDR1 KGHSH and CDR2 LQKENI. There are 20 residues in the CDR3. This CDR3 reads CASSQISTGATSSGANVLTF. The CDR3, as DNA: TGTGCCAGCTCACAAATATCGACAGGGGCAACCAGCTCTGGGGCCAACGTCCTGACTTTC.

V usage is TRBV10-1 and J usage is TRBJ2-3, with 9 bases that match TRBD1. Germline values: CDR1 WNHNN, CDR2 SYGVQD (reference sequence). After removal of 1 base from V and 1 base from J, the junction contained 0 bases not matched to a gene. The CDR3 is 15 residues long. The DNA for the CDR3 is TGCGCCAGCAGTGAGTGGACAGGGGGCACAGATACGCAGTATTTT. It yields the protein CASSEWTGGTDTQYF.

The gene calls are TRBV30 and TRBJ1-1; maybe TRBD1 (6 bases). CDR1 is GTSNPN and CDR2 is SVGIG in the germline V gene (reference sequence). CDR3 length equals 14 residues. Trimming shortened V by 8 bases and J by 1 base, and 17 bases separated the two germline ends. CDR3 DNA sequence: TGTGCCGGGGCAGGGGCGTCCCCGAACACTGAAGCTTTCTTT. It yields the protein CAGAGASPNTEAFF.

J is TRBJ1-1 and V is TRBV5-1, with 8 positions matching TRBD1. The CDR3 runs 14 residues. Germline trimming cut 4 bases from V and 6 bases from J; bases unmatched to any gene: 8. CDR1 is SGHRS, CDR2 YFSETQ, per germline. The CDR3 DNA sequence: TGCGCCAGCAGCCTCAGGACAGGGTCCTCTGAAGCTTTCTTT. This codes for CASSLRTGSSEAFF.